This T cell receptor beta chain derives from a study of shared clonotypes between healthy human individuals. Per the germline V gene, CDR1 is MDHEN and CDR2 is SYDVKM. This CDR3 region has 15 residues. The J segment lost 4 bases and the V segment lost 5 bases, leaving 10 bases of the junction unmatched. Study-wide results and limits: Relative to clonotypes present in all four donors, those not shared had lower generation probabilities.

With respect to this clone: As yet, its antigen is unknown.

Profiling relied on immunoSEQ multiplex PCR, and the TCRdb table lists in-frame clones only, not all of them. The sample carries about 1,500,000 clones, over 95% recorded once. This TCR was recovered from a man under 40 in good health. Sequencing was carried out using naive CD4+ T cells sorted from blood. As to subset: CD45RA+ positively selected. The chain carries TRBV28 and TRBJ1-2, with 7 bases that match TRBD1. The CDR3 loop is CASSQIQGRVYGYTF. CDR3 coding DNA: TGTGCCAGCAGTCAGATACAGGGGCGCGTCTATGGCTACACCTTC.